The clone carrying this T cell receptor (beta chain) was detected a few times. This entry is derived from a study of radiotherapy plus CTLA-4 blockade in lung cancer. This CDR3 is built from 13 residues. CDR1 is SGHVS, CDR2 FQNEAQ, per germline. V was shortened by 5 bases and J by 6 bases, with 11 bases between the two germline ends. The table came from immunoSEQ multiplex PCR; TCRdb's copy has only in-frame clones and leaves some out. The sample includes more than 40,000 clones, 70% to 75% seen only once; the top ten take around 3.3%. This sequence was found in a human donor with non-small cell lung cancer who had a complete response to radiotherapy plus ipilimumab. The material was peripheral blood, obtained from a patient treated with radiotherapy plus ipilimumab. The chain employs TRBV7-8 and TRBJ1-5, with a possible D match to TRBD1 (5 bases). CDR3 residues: CASSHDRSQPQHF. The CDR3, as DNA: TGTGCCAGCAGCCACGACAGAAGTCAGCCCCAGCATTTT.